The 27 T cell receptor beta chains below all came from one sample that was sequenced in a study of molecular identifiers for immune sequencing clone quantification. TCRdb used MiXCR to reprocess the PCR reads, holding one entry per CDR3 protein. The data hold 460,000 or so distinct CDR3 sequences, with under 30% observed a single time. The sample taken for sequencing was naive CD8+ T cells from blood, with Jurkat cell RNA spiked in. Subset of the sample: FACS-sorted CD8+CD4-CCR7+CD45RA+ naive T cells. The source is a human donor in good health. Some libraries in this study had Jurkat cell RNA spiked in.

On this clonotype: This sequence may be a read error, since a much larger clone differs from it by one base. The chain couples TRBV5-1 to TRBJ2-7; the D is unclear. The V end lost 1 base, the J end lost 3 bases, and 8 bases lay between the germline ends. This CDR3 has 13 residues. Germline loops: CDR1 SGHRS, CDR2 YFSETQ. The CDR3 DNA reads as TGCGCCAGCAGCTTGCCCGAAAACTACGAGCAGTACTTC. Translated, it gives CASSLPENYEQYF.

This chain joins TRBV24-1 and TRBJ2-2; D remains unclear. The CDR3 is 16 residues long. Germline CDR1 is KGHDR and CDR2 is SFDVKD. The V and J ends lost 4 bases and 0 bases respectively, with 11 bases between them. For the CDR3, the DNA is TGTGCCACCAGTGAGGATAATTACGCGAACACCGGGGAGCTGTTTTTT. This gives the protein CATSEDNYANTGELFF.

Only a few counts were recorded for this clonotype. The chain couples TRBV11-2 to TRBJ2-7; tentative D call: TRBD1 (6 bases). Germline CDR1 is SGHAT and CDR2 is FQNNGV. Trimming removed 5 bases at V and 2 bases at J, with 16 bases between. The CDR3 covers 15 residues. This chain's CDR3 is CASSGPDRPAYEQYF. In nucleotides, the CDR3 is TGTGCCAGCAGCGGACCGGACAGACCAGCCTACGAGCAGTACTTC.

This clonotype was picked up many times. The CDR3 region is CSVEGGQGGPYEQYF. Written as DNA, the CDR3 is TGCAGCGTTGAAGGGGGGCAGGGGGGCCCCTACGAGCAGTACTTC. This sequence joins TRBV29-1 and TRBJ2-7, with TRBD1 as a possible D gene (7 bases). Germline assignment: CDR1 SQVTM and CDR2 ANQGSEA. This CDR3 spans 15 amino acids. Trimming pared 1 base from V and 2 bases from J, leaving 15 bases between.

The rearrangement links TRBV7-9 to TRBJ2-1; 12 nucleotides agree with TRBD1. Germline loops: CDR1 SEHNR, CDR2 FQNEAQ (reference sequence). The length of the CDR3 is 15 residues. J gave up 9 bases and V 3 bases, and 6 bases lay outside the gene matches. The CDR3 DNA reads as TGTGCCAGCAGCTTTGGGGACAGGGGGCTTGGTGAGCAGTTCTTC. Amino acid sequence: CASSFGDRGLGEQFF.

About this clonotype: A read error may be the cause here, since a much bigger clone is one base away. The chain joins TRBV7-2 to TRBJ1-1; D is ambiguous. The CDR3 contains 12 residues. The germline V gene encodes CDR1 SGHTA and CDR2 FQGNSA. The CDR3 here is CAGSPGRTEAFF. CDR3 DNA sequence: TGTGCCGGCAGCCCAGGACGGACTGAAGCTTTCTTT.

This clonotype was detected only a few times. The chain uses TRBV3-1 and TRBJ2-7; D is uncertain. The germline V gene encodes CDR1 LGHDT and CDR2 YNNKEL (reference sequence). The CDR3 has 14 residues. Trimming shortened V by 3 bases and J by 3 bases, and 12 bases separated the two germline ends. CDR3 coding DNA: TGTGCCAGCAGCCATAACCCGTGGGACTACGAGCAGTACTTC. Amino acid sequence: CASSHNPWDYEQYF.

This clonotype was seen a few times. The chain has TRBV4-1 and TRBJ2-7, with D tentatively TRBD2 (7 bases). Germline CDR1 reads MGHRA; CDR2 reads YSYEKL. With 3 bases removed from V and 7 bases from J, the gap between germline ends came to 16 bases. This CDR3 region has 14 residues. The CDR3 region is CASSHAGAGGEQYF. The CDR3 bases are TGCGCCAGCAGCCATGCGGGGGCAGGAGGAGAGCAGTACTTC.

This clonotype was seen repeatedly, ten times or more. In nucleotides, the CDR3 is TGCGCCAGCAGCCAAGGGGGCGCGGGCACTGAAGCTTTCTTT. Amino acid sequence: CASSQGGAGTEAFF. The chain carries TRBV4-3 and TRBJ1-1; the D gene is possibly TRBD1 (5 bases). Looked up from germline, CDR1 is LGHNA and CDR2 is YSLEER. This CDR3 has 14 amino acids. V was clipped by 1 base and J by 4 bases, with 10 bases between them.

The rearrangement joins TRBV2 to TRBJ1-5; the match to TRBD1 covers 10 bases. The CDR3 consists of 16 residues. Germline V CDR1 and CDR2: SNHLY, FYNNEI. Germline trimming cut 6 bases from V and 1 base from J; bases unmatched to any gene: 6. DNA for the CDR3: TGTGCCAGCAGGGCCGGGGACAGGGGCAGCAATCAGCCCCAGCATTTT. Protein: CASRAGDRGSNQPQHF.

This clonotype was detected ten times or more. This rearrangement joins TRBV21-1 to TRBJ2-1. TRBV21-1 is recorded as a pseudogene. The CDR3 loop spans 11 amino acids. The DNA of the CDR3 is TGTGCCAGCAGTCATAGTGGTGAGCAGTTCTTC. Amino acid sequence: CASSHSGEQFF.

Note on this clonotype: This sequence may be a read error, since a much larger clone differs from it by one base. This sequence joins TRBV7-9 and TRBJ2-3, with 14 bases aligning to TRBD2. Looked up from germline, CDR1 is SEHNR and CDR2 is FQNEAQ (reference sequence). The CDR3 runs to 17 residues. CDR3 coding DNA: TGTGCCAGCAGCGCCGGACTAGCGGGGGGTGTCACAGATACGCGGTATTTT. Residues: CASSAGLAGGVTDTRYF.

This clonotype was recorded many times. CDR3 nucleotides: TGTGCCAGCAGCTTAACTTACGGGACTAGCAGCGGCGAGCAGTACTTC. This codes for CASSLTYGTSSGEQYF. The genes are TRBV7-9 and TRBJ2-7; TRBD2 agrees at 9 bases. CDR3 size: 16 residues. Germline CDR1 is SEHNR and CDR2 is FQNEAQ (reference sequence). Trimming took 2 bases from V and 6 from J; bases not matched to a gene: 11.

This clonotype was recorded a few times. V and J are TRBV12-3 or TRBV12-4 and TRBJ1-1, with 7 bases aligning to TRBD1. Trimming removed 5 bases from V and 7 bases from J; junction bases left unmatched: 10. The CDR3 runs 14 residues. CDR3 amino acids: CASSGITGEGEAFF. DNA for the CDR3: TGTGCCAGCAGTGGGATAACAGGGGAGGGTGAAGCTTTCTTT.

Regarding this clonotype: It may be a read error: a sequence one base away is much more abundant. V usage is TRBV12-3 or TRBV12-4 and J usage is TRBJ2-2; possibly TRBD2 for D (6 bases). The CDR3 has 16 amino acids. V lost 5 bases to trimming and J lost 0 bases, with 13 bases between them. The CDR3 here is CASSPTSSPNTGELFF. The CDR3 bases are TGTGCCAGCAGTCCCACTAGCAGTCCGAACACCGGGGAGCTGTTTTTT.

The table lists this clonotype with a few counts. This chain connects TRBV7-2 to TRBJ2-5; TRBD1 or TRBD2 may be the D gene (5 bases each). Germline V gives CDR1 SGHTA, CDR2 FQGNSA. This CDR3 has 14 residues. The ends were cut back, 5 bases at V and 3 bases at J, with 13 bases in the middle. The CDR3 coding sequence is TGTGCCAGCAGCCCCACGTGGGGGAAAGAGACCCAGTACTTC. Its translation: CASSPTWGKETQYF.

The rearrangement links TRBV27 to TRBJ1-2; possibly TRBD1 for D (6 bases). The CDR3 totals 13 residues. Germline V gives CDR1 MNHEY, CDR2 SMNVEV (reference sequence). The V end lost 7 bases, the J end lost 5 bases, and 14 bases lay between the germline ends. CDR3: CASTLGAGYGYTF. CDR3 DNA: TGTGCCAGCACCTTGGGGGCTGGGTATGGCTACACCTTC.

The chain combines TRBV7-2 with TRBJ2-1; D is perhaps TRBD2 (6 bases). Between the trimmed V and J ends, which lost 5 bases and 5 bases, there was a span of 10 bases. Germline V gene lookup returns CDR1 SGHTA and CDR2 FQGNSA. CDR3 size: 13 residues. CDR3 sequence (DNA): TGTGCCAGCAGCCCCTGGACTAACAATGAGCAGTTCTTC. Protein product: CASSPWTNNEQFF.

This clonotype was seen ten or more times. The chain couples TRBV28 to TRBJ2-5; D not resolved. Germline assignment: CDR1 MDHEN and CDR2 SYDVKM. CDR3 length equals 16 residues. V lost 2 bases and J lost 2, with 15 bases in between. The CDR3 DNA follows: TGTGCCAGCAGTTTAGAACTACGGGCCGTTCAAGAGACCCAGTACTTC. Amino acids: CASSLELRAVQETQYF.

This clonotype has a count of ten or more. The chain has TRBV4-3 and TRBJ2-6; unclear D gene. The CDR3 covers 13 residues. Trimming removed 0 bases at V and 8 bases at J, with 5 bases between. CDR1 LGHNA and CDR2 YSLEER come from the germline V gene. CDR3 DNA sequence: TGCGCCAGCAGCCAAGATGTGTCCAACGTCCTGACTTTC. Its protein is CASSQDVSNVLTF.

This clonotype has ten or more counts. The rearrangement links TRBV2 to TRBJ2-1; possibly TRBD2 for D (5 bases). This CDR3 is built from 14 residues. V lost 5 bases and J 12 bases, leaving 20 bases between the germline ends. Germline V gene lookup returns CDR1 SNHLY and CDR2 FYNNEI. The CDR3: CASSQPEAYFWQFF. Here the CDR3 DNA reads TGTGCCAGCAGTCAACCGGAGGCTTATTTTTGGCAGTTCTTC.

This CDR3 is CASSQAVLAVYNEQFF. In DNA, the CDR3 is TGTGCCAGCAGCCAAGCGGTCCTAGCGGTATACAATGAGCAGTTCTTC. The gene calls are TRBV3-1 and TRBJ2-1; 7 positions match TRBD2. V was clipped by 1 base and J by 4 bases; unmatched bases: 7. This CDR3 region has 16 residues. Germline CDR1 is LGHDT and CDR2 is YNNKEL (reference sequence).

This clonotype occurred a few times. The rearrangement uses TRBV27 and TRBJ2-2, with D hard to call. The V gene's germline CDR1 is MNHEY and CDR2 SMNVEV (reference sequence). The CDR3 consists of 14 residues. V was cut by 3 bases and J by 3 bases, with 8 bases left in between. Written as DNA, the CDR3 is TGTGCCAGCAGTTTTTTGGGGTACACCGGGGAGCTGTTTTTT. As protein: CASSFLGYTGELFF.

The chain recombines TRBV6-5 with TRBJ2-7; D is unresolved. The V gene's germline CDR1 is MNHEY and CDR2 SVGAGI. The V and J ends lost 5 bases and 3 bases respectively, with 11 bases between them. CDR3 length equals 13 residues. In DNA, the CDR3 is TGTGCCAGCAGTCCTTGGAGATACTACGAGCAGTACTTC. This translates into CASSPWRYYEQYF.

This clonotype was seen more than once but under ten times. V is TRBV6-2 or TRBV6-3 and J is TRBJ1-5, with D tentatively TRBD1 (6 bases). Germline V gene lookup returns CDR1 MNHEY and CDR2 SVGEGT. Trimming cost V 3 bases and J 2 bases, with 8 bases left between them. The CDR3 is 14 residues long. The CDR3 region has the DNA TGTGCCAGCAGTTATTCAGGGGGCAATCAGCCCCAGCATTTT. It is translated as CASSYSGGNQPQHF.

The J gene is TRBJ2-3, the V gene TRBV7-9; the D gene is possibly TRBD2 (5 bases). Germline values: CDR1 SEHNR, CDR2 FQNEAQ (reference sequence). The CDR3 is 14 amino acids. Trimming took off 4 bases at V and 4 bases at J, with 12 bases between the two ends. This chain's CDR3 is CASSSTRGPDTQYF. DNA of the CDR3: TGTGCCAGCAGCTCAACTAGAGGCCCAGATACGCAGTATTTT.

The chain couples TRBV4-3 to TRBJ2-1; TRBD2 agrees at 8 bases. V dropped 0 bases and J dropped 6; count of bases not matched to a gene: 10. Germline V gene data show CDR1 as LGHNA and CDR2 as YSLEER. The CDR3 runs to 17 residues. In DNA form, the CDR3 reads TGCGCCAGCAGCCAAGAACGCGGGACTAGGGGCCGCAATGAGCAGTTCTTC. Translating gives CASSQERGTRGRNEQFF.